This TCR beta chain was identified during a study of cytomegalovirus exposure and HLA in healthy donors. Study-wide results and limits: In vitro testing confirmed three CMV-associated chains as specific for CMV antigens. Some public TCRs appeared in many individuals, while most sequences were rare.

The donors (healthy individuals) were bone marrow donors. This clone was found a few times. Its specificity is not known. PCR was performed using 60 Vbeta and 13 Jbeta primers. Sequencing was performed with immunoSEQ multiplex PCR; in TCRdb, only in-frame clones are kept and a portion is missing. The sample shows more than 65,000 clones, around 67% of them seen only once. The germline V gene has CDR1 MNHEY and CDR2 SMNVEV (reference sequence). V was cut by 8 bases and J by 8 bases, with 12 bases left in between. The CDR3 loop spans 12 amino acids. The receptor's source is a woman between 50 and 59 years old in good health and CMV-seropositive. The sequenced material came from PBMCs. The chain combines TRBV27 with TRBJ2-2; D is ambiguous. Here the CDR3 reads CASCGVAGELFF. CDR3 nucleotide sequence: TGTGCCAGCTGTGGTGTTGCGGGGGAGCTGTTTTTT.